A single sample is the source of the 9 T cell receptor beta chains below, sequenced in a study of T-cell reconstitution after alpha-beta-depleted transplantation in children. As it was prepared, the TCRbeta library received unique molecular identifiers. TCRdb independently ran MiXCR on the PCR reads; one entry per CDR3 protein. Of hundreds of thousands of distinct CDR3 sequences listed, about 10% are singletons. Sequences were derived from PBMCs, sampled before TCRalphabeta/CD19-depleted stem cell transplant. Source of these receptors: a child aged 2 to 9 with inherited bone marrow failure, due to receive a stem cell transplant.

Ten or more counts support this clonotype. The genes are TRBV12-3 or TRBV12-4 and TRBJ2-1; D is unresolved. Between the trimmed V and J ends, which lost 2 bases and 6 bases, there was a span of 2 bases. This CDR3 has 11 residues. CDR3 loop: CASSLSNEQFF. In DNA, the CDR3 is TGTGCCAGCAGTTTATCCAATGAGCAGTTCTTC.

This clonotype showed up many times. The chain is built from TRBV27 and TRBJ2-3; 10 nucleotides match TRBD1. Germline CDR1 is MNHEY and CDR2 is SMNVEV (reference sequence). The CDR3 is made up of 17 amino acids. V dropped 8 bases and J dropped 3; count of bases not matched to a gene: 14. The CDR3 DNA follows: TGTGCCAGCGGGAGTAGATACCGGGACAGGGGAACAGATACGCAGTATTTT. Translating gives CASGSRYRDRGTDTQYF.

This clonotype was counted ten times or more. The J gene is TRBJ2-1, the V gene TRBV28; TRBD2 matches 11 bases. Looked up from germline, CDR1 is MDHEN and CDR2 is SYDVKM. There are 15 residues in the CDR3. J was trimmed by 5 bases and V by 3 bases; bases with no gene match: 3. As DNA, the CDR3 is TGTGCCAGCAGTTTTCTAGCGGGAGGCAACAATGAGCAGTTCTTC. Protein sequence: CASSFLAGGNNEQFF.

This clonotype came up many times. This chain links TRBV10-3 with TRBJ2-7; 13 bases match TRBD2. This CDR3 comprises 16 residues. Germline CDR1 reads ENHRY; CDR2 reads SYGVKD. V gave up 4 bases and J gave up 3 bases; unmatched junction bases: 6. The CDR3 is CAISAPGTSGNYEQYF. The CDR3 bases are TGTGCCATCAGTGCCCCCGGGACTAGCGGGAACTACGAGCAGTACTTC.

This chain uses TRBV29-1 with TRBJ2-1; D uncertain. The V end lost 4 bases, the J end lost 6 bases, and 10 bases lay between the germline ends. Germline loops: CDR1 SQVTM, CDR2 ANQGSEA. CDR3 length: 12 amino acids. The DNA of the CDR3 is TGCAGCGTTGTGGCAGGCGGCAATGAGCAGTTCTTC. Its translation is CSVVAGGNEQFF.

This chain uses TRBV20-1 with TRBJ1-2, with no clear D. V was clipped by 0 bases and J by 2 bases, with 7 bases between them. This CDR3 is 13 amino acids long. The germline V gene has CDR1 DFQATT and CDR2 SNEGSKA (reference sequence). The CDR3 DNA follows: TGCAGTGCTAGAGAGACAACCAACTATGGCTACACCTTC. Residues: CSARETTNYGYTF.

This clonotype occurred many times. This chain joins TRBV6-2 or TRBV6-3 and TRBJ2-1, with D uncertain. This CDR3 is built from 15 residues. The germline V gene has CDR1 MNHEY and CDR2 SVGEGT. V dropped 7 bases and J dropped 0 bases, with 13 bases sitting between them. The CDR3 here is CASTDDLSSYNEQFF. In DNA, the CDR3 is TGTGCCAGCACGGACGATCTAAGCTCCTACAATGAGCAGTTCTTC.

The V and J genes are TRBV5-4 and TRBJ2-5, with 7 bases matching TRBD1. The CDR3 consists of 16 residues. V dropped 3 bases and J dropped 1; count of bases not matched to a gene: 9. Per germline, CDR1 SGHNT and CDR2 YYREEE (reference sequence). The CDR3 DNA is TGTGCCAGCAGCTCGCCGGAATGGGACAGCCAAGAGACCCAGTACTTC. It is translated as CASSSPEWDSQETQYF.

This clonotype occurred a few times. The chain combines TRBV24-1 with TRBJ2-6; D remains unclear. V lost 1 base and J lost 3, with 9 bases in between. Per the germline V gene, CDR1 is KGHDR and CDR2 is SFDVKD. This CDR3 has 16 residues. CDR3 sequence reads: CATSDFRARGANVLTF. The DNA for the CDR3 is TGTGCCACCAGTGATTTCCGCGCGCGTGGGGCCAACGTCCTGACTTTC.